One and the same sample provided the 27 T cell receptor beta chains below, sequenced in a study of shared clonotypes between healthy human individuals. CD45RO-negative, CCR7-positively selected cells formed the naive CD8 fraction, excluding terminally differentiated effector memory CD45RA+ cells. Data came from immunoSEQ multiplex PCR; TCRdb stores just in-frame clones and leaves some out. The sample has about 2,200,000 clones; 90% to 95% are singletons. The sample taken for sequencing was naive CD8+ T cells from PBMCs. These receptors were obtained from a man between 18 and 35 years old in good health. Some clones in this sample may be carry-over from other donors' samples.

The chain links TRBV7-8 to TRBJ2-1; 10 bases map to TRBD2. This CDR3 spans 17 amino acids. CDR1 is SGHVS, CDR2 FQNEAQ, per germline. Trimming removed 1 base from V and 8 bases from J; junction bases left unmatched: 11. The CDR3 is CASSLGLAGDRGDEQFF. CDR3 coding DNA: TGTGCCAGCAGCTTAGGCCTAGCGGGAGACCGGGGGGATGAGCAGTTCTTC.

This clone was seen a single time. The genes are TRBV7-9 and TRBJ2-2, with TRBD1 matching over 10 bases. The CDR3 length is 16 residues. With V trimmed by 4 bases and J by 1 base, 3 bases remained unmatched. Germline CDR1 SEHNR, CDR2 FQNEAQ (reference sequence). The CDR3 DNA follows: TGTGCCAGCAGCTCGGACAGGGGGAAGAACACCGGGGAGCTGTTTTTT. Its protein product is CASSSDRGKNTGELFF.

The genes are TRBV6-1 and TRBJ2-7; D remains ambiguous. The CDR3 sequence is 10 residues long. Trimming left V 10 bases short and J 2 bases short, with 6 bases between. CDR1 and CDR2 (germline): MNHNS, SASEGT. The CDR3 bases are TGTGCCACCTACGCCTACGAGCAGTACTTC. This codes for CATYAYEQYF.

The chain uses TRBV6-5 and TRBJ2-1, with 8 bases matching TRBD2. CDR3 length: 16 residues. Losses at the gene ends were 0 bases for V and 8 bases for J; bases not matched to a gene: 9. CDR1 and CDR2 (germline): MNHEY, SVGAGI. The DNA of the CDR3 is TGTGCCAGCAGTTACTCGTGGCGGGAGGAAACGGATGAGCAGTTCTTC. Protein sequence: CASSYSWREETDEQFF.

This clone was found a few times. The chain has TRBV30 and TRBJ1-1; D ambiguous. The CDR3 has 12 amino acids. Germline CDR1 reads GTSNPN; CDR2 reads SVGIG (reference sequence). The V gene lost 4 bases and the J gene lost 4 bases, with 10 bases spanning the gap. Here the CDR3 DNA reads TGTGCCTGGAAAGGAGAGCGCACTGAAGCTTTCTTT. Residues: CAWKGERTEAFF.

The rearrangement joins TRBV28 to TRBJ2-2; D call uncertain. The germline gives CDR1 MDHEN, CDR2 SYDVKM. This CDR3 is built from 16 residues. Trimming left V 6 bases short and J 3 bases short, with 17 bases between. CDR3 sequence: CASRPLRLRDTGELFF. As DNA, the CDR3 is TGTGCCAGCAGACCCCTTCGGCTTCGGGACACCGGGGAGCTGTTTTTT.

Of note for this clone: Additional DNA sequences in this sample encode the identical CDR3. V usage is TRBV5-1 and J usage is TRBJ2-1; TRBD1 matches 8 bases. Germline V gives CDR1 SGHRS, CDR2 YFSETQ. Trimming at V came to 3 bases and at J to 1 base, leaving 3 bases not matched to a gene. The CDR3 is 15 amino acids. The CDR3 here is CASSSGQGSYNEQFF. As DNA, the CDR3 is TGCGCCAGCAGCTCTGGACAGGGATCCTACAATGAGCAGTTCTTC.

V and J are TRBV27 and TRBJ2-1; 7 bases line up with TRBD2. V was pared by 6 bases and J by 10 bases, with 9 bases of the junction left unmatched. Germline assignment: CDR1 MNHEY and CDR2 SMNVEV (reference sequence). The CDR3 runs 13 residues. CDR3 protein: CASRLGRVGEQFF. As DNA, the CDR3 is TGTGCCAGCAGATTGGGGAGGGTGGGAGAGCAGTTCTTC.

The DNA for the CDR3 is TGTGCCAGCAGCTTAGCGGGGCGCAGGGATAACACTGAAGCTTTCTTT. Translating it yields CASSLAGRRDNTEAFF. The chain uses TRBV7-8 and TRBJ1-1, with TRBD1 as a possible D gene (5 bases). The V gene lost 0 bases and the J gene lost 2 bases, with 13 bases spanning the gap. Germline assignment: CDR1 SGHVS and CDR2 FQNEAQ. This CDR3 has 16 residues.

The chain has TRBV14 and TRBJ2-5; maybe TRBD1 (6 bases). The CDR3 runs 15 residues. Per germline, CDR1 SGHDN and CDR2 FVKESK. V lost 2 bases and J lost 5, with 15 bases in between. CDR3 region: CASSQTGRGEETQYF. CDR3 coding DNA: TGTGCCAGCAGCCAAACAGGGCGCGGAGAGGAGACCCAGTACTTC.

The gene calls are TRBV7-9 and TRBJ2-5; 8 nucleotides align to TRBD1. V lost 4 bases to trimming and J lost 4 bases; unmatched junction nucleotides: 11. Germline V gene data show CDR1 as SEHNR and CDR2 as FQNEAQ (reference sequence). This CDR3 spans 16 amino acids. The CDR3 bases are TGTGCCAGCAGCTCCCCGACAGGGGCAGCTCGAGAGACCCAGTACTTC. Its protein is CASSSPTGAARETQYF.

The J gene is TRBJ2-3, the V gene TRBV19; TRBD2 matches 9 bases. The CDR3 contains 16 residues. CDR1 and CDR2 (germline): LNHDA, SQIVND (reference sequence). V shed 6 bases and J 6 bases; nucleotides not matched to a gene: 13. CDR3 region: CASSPELAGLEDTQYF. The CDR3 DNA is TGTGCCAGTAGCCCGGAGCTAGCGGGATTAGAGGATACGCAGTATTTT.

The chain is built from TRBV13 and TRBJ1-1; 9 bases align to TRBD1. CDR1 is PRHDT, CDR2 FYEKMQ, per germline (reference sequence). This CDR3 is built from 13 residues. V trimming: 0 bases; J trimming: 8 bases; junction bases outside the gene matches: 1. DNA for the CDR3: TGTGCCAGCAGCTTAGGTACAGGGGGCGAAGCTTTCTTT. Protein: CASSLGTGGEAFF. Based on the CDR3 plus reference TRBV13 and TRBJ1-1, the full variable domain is AAGVIQSPRHLIKEKRETATLKCYPIPRHDTVYWYQQGPGQDPQFLISFYEKMQSDKGSIPDRFSAQQFSDYHSELNMSSLELGDSALYFCASSLGTGGEAFFGQGTRLTVV.

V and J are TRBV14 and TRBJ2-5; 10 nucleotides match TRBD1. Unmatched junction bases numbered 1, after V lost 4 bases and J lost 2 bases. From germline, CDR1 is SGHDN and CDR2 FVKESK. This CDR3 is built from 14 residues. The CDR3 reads CASSPGQGQETQYF. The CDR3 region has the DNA TGTGCCAGCAGCCCGGGACAGGGGCAAGAGACCCAGTACTTC.

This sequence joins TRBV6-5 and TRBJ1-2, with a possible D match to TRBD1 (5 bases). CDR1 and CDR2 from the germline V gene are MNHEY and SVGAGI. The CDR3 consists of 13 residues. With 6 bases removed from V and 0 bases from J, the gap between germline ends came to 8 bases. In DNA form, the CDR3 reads TGTGCCAGCAGGTCAGGGTCTAACTATGGCTACACCTTC. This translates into CASRSGSNYGYTF.

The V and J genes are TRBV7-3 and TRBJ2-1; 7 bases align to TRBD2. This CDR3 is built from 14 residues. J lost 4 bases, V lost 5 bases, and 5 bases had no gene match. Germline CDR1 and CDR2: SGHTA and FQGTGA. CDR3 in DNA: TGTGCCAGCAGCCCATCTAGCGGATACAATGAGCAGTTCTTC. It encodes CASSPSSGYNEQFF.

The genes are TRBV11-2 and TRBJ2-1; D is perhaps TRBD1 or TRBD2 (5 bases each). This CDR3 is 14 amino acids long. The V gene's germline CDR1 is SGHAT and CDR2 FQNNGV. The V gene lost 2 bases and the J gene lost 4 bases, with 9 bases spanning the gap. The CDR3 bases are TGTGCCAGCAGCTTATGGGACGAGTACAATGAGCAGTTCTTC. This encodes CASSLWDEYNEQFF. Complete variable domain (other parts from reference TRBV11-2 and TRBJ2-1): EAGVAQSPRYKIIEKRQSVAFWCNPISGHATLYWYQQILGQGPKLLIQFQNNGVVDDSQLPKDRFSAERLKGVDSTLKIQPAKLEDSAVYLCASSLWDEYNEQFFGPGTRLTVL.

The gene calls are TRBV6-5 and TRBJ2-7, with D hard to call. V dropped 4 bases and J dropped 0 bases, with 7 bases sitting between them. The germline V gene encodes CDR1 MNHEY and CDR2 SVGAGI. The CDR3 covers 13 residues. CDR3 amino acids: CASSSKTSYEQYF. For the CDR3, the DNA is TGTGCCAGCAGTTCGAAAACCTCCTACGAGCAGTACTTC.

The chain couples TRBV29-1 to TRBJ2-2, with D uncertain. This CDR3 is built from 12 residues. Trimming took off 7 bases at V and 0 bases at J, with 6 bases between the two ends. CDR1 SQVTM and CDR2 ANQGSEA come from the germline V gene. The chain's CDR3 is CSGLANTGELFF. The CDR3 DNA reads TGCAGCGGGCTCGCGAACACCGGGGAGCTGTTTTTT.

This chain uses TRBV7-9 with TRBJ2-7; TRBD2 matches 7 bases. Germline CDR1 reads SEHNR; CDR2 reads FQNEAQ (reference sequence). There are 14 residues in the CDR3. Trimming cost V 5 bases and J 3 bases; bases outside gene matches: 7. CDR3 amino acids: CASSPSGTLYEQYF. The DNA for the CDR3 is TGTGCCAGCAGCCCGAGCGGGACTCTCTACGAGCAGTACTTC.

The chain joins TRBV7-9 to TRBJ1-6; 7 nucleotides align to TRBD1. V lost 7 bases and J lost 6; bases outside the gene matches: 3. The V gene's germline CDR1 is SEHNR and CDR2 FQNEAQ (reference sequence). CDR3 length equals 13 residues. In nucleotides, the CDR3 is TGTGCCAGCAAACAGGGGACTAATTCACCCCTCCACTTT. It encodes CASKQGTNSPLHF. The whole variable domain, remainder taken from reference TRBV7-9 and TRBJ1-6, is DTGVSQNPRHKITKRGQNVTFRCDPISEHNRLYWYRQTLGQGPEFLTYFQNEAQLEKSRLLSDRFSAERPKGSFSTLEIQRTEQGDSAMYLCASKQGTNSPLHFGNGTRLTVT.

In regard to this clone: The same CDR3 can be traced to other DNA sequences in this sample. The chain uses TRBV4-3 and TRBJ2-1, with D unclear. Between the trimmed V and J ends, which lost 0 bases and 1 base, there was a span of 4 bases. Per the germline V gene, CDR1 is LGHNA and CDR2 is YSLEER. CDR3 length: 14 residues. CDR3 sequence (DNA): TGCGCCAGCAGCCAAGAGAGTTCCTACAATGAGCAGTTCTTC. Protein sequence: CASSQESSYNEQFF.

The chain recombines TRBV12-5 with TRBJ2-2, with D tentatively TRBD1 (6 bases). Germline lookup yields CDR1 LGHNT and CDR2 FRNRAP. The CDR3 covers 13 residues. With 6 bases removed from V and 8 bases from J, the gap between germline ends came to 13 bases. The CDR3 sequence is CASGLTGKGELFF. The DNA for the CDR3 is TGTGCTAGTGGCCTAACAGGGAAGGGGGAGCTGTTTTTT.

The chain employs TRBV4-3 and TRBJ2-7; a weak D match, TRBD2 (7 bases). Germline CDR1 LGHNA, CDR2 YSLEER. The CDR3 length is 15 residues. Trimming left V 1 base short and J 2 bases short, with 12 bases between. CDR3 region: CASSQVWGGTYEQYF. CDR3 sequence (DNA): TGCGCCAGCAGCCAAGTGTGGGGGGGCACCTACGAGCAGTACTTC.

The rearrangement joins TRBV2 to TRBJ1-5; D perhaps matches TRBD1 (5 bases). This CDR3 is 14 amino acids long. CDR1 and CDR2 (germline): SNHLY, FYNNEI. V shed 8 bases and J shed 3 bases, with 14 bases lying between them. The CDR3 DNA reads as TGTGCCAGCGAAGTTGGGGGACTCAATCAGCCCCAGCATTTT. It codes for CASEVGGLNQPQHF. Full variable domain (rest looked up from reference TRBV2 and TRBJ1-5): EPEVTQTPSHQVTQMGQEVILRCVPISNHLYFYWYRQILGQKVEFLVSFYNNEISEKSEIFDDQFSVERPDGSNFTLKIRSTKLEDSAMYFCASEVGGLNQPQHFGDGTRLSIL.

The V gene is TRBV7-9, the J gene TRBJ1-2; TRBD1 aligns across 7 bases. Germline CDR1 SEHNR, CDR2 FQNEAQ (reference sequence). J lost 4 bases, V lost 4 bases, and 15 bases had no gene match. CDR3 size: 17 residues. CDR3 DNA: TGTGCCAGCAGCTCAAACAGGGGCCATCCGTCTGGCTATGGCTACACCTTC. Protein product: CASSSNRGHPSGYGYTF.

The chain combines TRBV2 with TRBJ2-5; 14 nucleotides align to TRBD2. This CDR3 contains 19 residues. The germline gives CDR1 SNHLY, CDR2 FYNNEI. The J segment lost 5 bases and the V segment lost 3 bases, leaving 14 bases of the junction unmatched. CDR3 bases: TGTGCCAGCAGTGACCCGGGACTAGCGGGAGTCCGGGTGGGCGAGACCCAGTACTTC. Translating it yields CASSDPGLAGVRVGETQYF.